Presented here are 3 T cell receptor beta chains from one specimen sequenced in a study of T cells in Graves' hyperthyroidism and ophthalmopathy. There were TCR beta CDR3 regions amplified from RNA transcripts. First-round RT-PCR with HTBI primers amplified the TCR CDR3 region. TCRdb reprocessed the multiplex PCR reads via MiXCR and lists one record per CDR3 protein. The sample holds around 190,000 distinct CDR3 sequences, about a sixth seen once. The sample taken for sequencing was blood. The source of these receptors is a woman aged 45-59 years with Graves' hyperthyroidism.

The chain employs TRBV19 and TRBJ2-1, with TRBD2 matching 14 bases. Trimming removed 5 bases from V and 6 bases from J; junction bases left unmatched: 15. The CDR3 covers 19 residues. Per germline, CDR1 LNHDA and CDR2 SQIVND (reference sequence). The DNA for the CDR3 is TGTGCCAGTAGTTCAGGGACTAGCGGGAGAAGGGGGTTTGTCAATGAGCAGTTCTTC. Encoded protein: CASSSGTSGRRGFVNEQFF. Looking up the rest from reference TRBV19 and TRBJ2-1 gives the full variable domain: DGGITQSPKYLFRKEGQNVTLSCEQNLNHDAMYWYRQDPGQGLRLIYYSQIVNDFQKGDIAEGYSVSREKKESFPLTVTSAQKNPTAFYLCASSSGTSGRRGFVNEQFFGPGTRLTVL.

The table lists this clonotype with many counts. The chain employs TRBV20-1 and TRBJ2-7; no reliable D call. Germline CDR1 and CDR2: DFQATT and SNEGSKA (reference sequence). The germline V and J ends were trimmed by 6 bases and 2 bases, with 14 bases remaining between them. CDR3 size: 13 residues. The CDR3 DNA is TGCAGTGCCCCGACCCACGGAGCCTACGAGCAGTACTTC. It specifies CSAPTHGAYEQYF.

This clonotype was detected only a few times. The chain joins TRBV19 to TRBJ1-2; 7 nucleotides align to TRBD1. The CDR3 runs 12 residues. Germline loops: CDR1 LNHDA, CDR2 SQIVND (reference sequence). Germline trimming cut 7 bases from V and 5 bases from J; bases unmatched to any gene: 4. The CDR3 DNA sequence: TGTGCCAGTACCGACAGGGAATATGGCTACACCTTC. Its translation: CASTDREYGYTF.